Below are 32 T cell receptor beta chains sequenced from a single sample in a study of regulatory T cells in long-lasting Graves disease (dated by TCRdb to the early 2020s). The time point label of this sample denotes: persistent/refractory GD, antithyroid drugs over 5 years with positive TRAb. For both TCR sequencing and RNA sequencing, RNA was extracted from PBMCs using TRIzol. The library came from multiplex PCR. For sequencing, an Illumina HiSeq 4000 was employed. TCR beta libraries were built with iRepertoire HTBI primers and Arm-PCR amplification of CDR3 regions. TCRdb's own reprocessing of the public reads used fastp at Q25 and MiXCR and kept productive beta chains. For every CDR3 protein sequence, its rows merge into one entry that carries the most common genes and DNA. Here the sample has 500,000 to 800,000 distinct CDR3 sequences; about 30% occur a single time. The top ten clones comprise roughly 40% of the sample.

The specimen comprised peripheral blood mononuclear cells (PBMCs), sampled when the disease was refractory, from a patient treated with antithyroid drugs. The receptors were gathered from a female donor with Graves disease.

V gene TRBV11-2 combines with J gene TRBJ1-5; D gene unclear. Trimming removed 5 bases from V and 3 bases from J, with 14 bases in between. The CDR3 is 15 amino acids. CDR1 is SGHAT, CDR2 FQNNGV, per germline. The DNA of the CDR3 is TGTGCCAGCAGCAACGGTGTGGAGAACAATCAGCCCCAGCATTTT. Protein sequence: CASSNGVENNQPQHF.

In its sample, this clonotype was seen many times. This chain uses TRBV2 with TRBJ2-5; D remains unclear. The CDR3 is 15 amino acids. In germline, CDR1 is SNHLY, CDR2 FYNNEI. V dropped 2 bases and J dropped 2 bases, with 12 bases sitting between them. DNA of the CDR3: TGTGCCAGCAGTGAAACCCGACTGGTACAAGAGACCCAGTACTTC. Its translation is CASSETRLVQETQYF.

The chain couples TRBV3-1 to TRBJ1-5; TRBD1 might be the D (6 bases). Trimming pared 1 base from V and 7 bases from J, leaving 8 bases between. CDR3 length: 13 amino acids. CDR1 and CDR2 (germline): LGHDT, YNNKEL (reference sequence). The CDR3 nucleotides are TGTGCCAGCAGCCAAGGGGGGGCGCAGCCCCAGCATTTT. Translated, it gives CASSQGGAQPQHF.

The chain employs TRBV7-2 and TRBJ2-7; 7 bases match TRBD1. Trimming at V came to 1 base and at J to 4 bases, leaving 10 bases not matched to a gene. The CDR3 runs to 16 residues. Germline V gene data show CDR1 as SGHTA and CDR2 as FQGNSA. The CDR3: CASSLEGAVPGYEQYF. CDR3 sequence (DNA): TGTGCCAGCAGCTTAGAGGGGGCGGTCCCTGGGTACGAGCAGTACTTC.

J is TRBJ2-5 and V is TRBV11-2; possibly TRBD2 for D (6 bases). Per the germline V gene, CDR1 is SGHAT and CDR2 is FQNNGV. The CDR3 spans 14 residues. Trimming took 5 bases from V and 0 from J, leaving 10 bases between them. CDR3 sequence reads: CASSTRGYQETQYF. CDR3 bases: TGTGCCAGCAGCACCCGGGGGTACCAAGAGACCCAGTACTTC.

This chain links TRBV27 with TRBJ2-2; 15 nucleotides line up with TRBD2. The V segment lost 7 bases and the J segment 9 bases; nucleotides outside the gene matches: 15. This CDR3 comprises 18 residues. The germline CDR1 and CDR2 sequences are MNHEY and SMNVEV (reference sequence). The CDR3 here is CASKPTPGTSGRSWELFF. As DNA, the CDR3 is TGTGCCAGCAAGCCCACTCCCGGGACTAGCGGGAGGTCGTGGGAGCTGTTTTTT.

The table lists this clonotype with a few counts. The chain links TRBV5-1 to TRBJ2-2, with no clear D. Trimming left V 3 bases short and J 4 bases short, with 10 bases between. From germline, CDR1 is SGHRS and CDR2 YFSETQ. The CDR3 is 14 residues long. The chain's CDR3 is CASSWKTVTGELFF. CDR3 sequence (DNA): TGCGCCAGCAGCTGGAAAACAGTCACCGGGGAGCTGTTTTTT.

This chain connects TRBV29-1 to TRBJ2-5; possible D gene TRBD1, 6 bases. Germline values: CDR1 SQVTM, CDR2 ANQGSEA. Trimming removed 6 bases at V and 3 bases at J, with 14 bases between. The length of the CDR3 is 13 residues. CDR3 residues: CSVIRDKEETQYF. CDR3 bases: TGCAGCGTAATCCGGGACAAAGAAGAGACCCAGTACTTC. The full variable domain, with the rest looked up from reference TRBV29-1 and TRBJ2-5, is SAVISQKPSRDICQRGTSLTIQCQVDSQVTMMFWYRQQPGQSLTLIATANQGSEATYESGFVIDKFPISRPNLTFSTLTVSNMSPEDSSIYLCSVIRDKEETQYFGPGTRLLVL.

This clonotype was picked up a small number of times. The chain links TRBV5-1 to TRBJ1-6; no clear D gene. The ends were cut back, 3 bases at V and 8 bases at J, with 15 bases in the middle. CDR1 and CDR2 (germline): SGHRS, YFSETQ. CDR3 length: 15 amino acids. Here the CDR3 reads CASSYTDRRDSPLHF. DNA of the CDR3: TGCGCCAGCAGCTATACTGACCGGAGGGATTCACCCCTCCACTTT.

This rearrangement joins TRBV25-1 to TRBJ2-7; no reliable D call. Trimming shortened V by 1 base and J by 7 bases, and 20 bases separated the two germline ends. Germline V gene sequence: CDR1 MGHDK, CDR2 SYGVNS. The CDR3 runs 16 residues. The CDR3 loop reads CASSECLRTGPCEQYF. Written as DNA, the CDR3 is TGTGCCAGCAGTGAATGCCTGAGGACGGGTCCTTGTGAGCAGTACTTC.

Ten or more counts support this clonotype. The rearrangement uses TRBV28 and TRBJ1-1; a possible D gene is TRBD1 (6 bases). CDR1 MDHEN and CDR2 SYDVKM come from the germline V gene. V was shortened by 3 bases and J by 8 bases, with 16 bases between the two germline ends. The CDR3 covers 14 residues. The CDR3, as DNA: TGTGCCAGCAGTTTTGCGGGGGCGCATAAGGAAGCTTTCTTT. This sequence encodes CASSFAGAHKEAFF.

This clonotype was found a few times. V usage is TRBV11-2 and J usage is TRBJ2-7, with TRBD2 matching 11 bases. Germline assignment: CDR1 SGHAT and CDR2 FQNNGV. This CDR3 region has 15 residues. V dropped 5 bases and J dropped 4; count of bases not matched to a gene: 7. The CDR3 region has the DNA TGTGCCAGCAGCCGATGGACTAGCGGGCCGTACGAGCAGTACTTC. As protein: CASSRWTSGPYEQYF.

The V and J genes are TRBV30 and TRBJ1-4, with 7 bases that match TRBD1. V was clipped by 5 bases and J by 4 bases; unmatched bases: 4. CDR3 size: 13 residues. Germline V CDR1 and CDR2: GTSNPN, SVGIG (reference sequence). The chain's CDR3 is CAWGQAFNEKLFF. CDR3 in DNA: TGTGCCTGGGGACAGGCTTTTAATGAAAAACTGTTTTTT.

This clonotype was recorded at least ten times. The V and J genes are TRBV12-3 or TRBV12-4 and TRBJ1-2; tentatively, D is TRBD1 (5 bases). Trimming removed 0 bases from V and 8 bases from J, with 16 bases in between. CDR3 size: 15 residues. DNA of the CDR3: TGTGCCAGCAGTTTAGCCGGCGAGGGGCGGTGGGGCTACACCTTC. It is translated as CASSLAGEGRWGYTF.

J is TRBJ2-2 and V is TRBV27, with 7 bases that match TRBD2. The junction had 6 bases not matched to a gene; V was cut back by 1 base and J by 4 bases. The CDR3 sequence is 16 residues long. Per germline, CDR1 MNHEY and CDR2 SMNVEV (reference sequence). CDR3 protein: CASSLFVGRGTGELFF. Here the CDR3 DNA reads TGTGCCAGCAGTTTATTCGTGGGGAGGGGCACCGGGGAGCTGTTTTTT.

This clonotype was counted ten times or more. This chain connects TRBV28 to TRBJ2-7; unclear D gene. Germline-derived CDR1 and CDR2 are MDHEN and SYDVKM. Deletions cut 9 bases from V and 4 bases from J, with 16 bases between. The CDR3 has 13 residues. The CDR3 nucleotides read TGTGCCAGTTACAACCATGGGCGATACGAGCAGTACTTC. Translated, it gives CASYNHGRYEQYF.

There are a few counts of this clonotype. This chain joins TRBV29-1 and TRBJ1-3, with a tentative D call TRBD1 (5 bases). Germline V gene data show CDR1 as SQVTM and CDR2 as ANQGSEA. The V end lost 6 bases, the J end lost 3 bases, and 9 bases lay between the germline ends. This CDR3 has 12 residues. The CDR3 coding sequence is TGCAGCGTCGGGACGTATGGAAACACCATATATTTT. This codes for CSVGTYGNTIYF.

This chain links TRBV7-6 with TRBJ1-3; 7 bases are shared with TRBD1. V shed 5 bases, J shed 4 bases, and the junction held 11 bases outside the gene matches. The length of the CDR3 is 16 residues. Germline values: CDR1 SGHVS, CDR2 FNYEAQ. The DNA of the CDR3 is TGTGCCAGCAGCCTACAACAGGGGTTTGGCGGAAACACCATATATTTT. Encoded protein: CASSLQQGFGGNTIYF.

J is TRBJ2-1 and V is TRBV7-2; the D gene is possibly TRBD1 (5 bases). The germline V gene has CDR1 SGHTA and CDR2 FQGNSA. V dropped 4 bases and J dropped 8 bases, with 18 bases sitting between them. This CDR3 has 15 residues. This chain's CDR3 is CASSSRDVRVHEQFF. The DNA of the CDR3 is TGTGCCAGCAGCTCCAGGGATGTAAGGGTGCATGAGCAGTTCTTC.

The CDR3 is CASSEAVDYGYTF. DNA for the CDR3: TGTGCCAGCAGTGAAGCGGTGGACTATGGCTACACCTTC. The rearrangement uses TRBV6-1 and TRBJ1-2; D not resolved. The CDR3 runs to 13 residues. The germline V gene has CDR1 MNHNS and CDR2 SASEGT. V dropped 0 bases and J dropped 3 bases, with 5 bases sitting between them.

The rearrangement uses TRBV7-3 and TRBJ2-2, with D tentatively TRBD2 (6 bases). The V and J ends lost 1 base and 4 bases respectively, with 10 bases between them. The CDR3 runs to 15 residues. Germline loops: CDR1 SGHTA, CDR2 FQGTGA. In DNA form, the CDR3 reads TGTGCCAGCAGCTTAATGGCGGGAAGCACCGGGGAGCTGTTTTTT. It codes for CASSLMAGSTGELFF.

Details on this clonotype: A much larger clone lies one base from this, so it may be a read error. V usage is TRBV2 and J usage is TRBJ2-7, with TRBD1 matching over 8 bases. The CDR3 is 13 residues long. Germline CDR1 reads SNHLY; CDR2 reads FYNNEI. The CDR3 sequence: CAGRATGAGEQYF. As DNA, the CDR3 is TGTGCCGGCAGGGCGACAGGGGCCGGCGAGCAGTACTTC.

This clonotype was counted a few times. The chain links TRBV6-1 to TRBJ1-1; D not resolved. The CDR3 is made up of 13 amino acids. The V and J ends lost 4 bases and 3 bases respectively, with 9 bases between them. Germline values: CDR1 MNHNS, CDR2 SASEGT. The CDR3 sequence is CASSAIIDTEAFF. DNA for the CDR3: TGTGCCAGCAGTGCCATCATAGACACTGAAGCTTTCTTT.

This clonotype was seen repeatedly, ten times or more. The chain links TRBV2 to TRBJ1-2; no firm D call. Trimming took 3 bases from V and 0 from J, leaving 11 bases between them. The CDR3 runs 15 residues. Per germline, CDR1 SNHLY and CDR2 FYNNEI. CDR3 coding DNA: TGTGCCAGCAGTGAGGCTCGTATCTCTAACTATGGCTACACCTTC. This translates into CASSEARISNYGYTF.

This clonotype occurred many times. The rearrangement links TRBV2 to TRBJ2-5; 8 bases line up with TRBD1. CDR3 length: 16 amino acids. Germline V gene lookup returns CDR1 SNHLY and CDR2 FYNNEI. With V trimmed by 8 bases and J by 5 bases, 16 bases remained unmatched. DNA of the CDR3: TGTGCCAGCGATTACGAAGGACAGGGCTTTGAGGAGACCCAGTACTTC. It encodes CASDYEGQGFEETQYF.

This clonotype was seen more than once but under ten times. This chain joins TRBV19 and TRBJ2-7; the D is unclear. CDR1 is LNHDA and CDR2 is SQIVND in the germline V gene (reference sequence). The V and J ends lost 6 bases and 6 bases respectively, with 15 bases between them. CDR3 length: 13 residues. The CDR3 spells CASSRSGAIEQYF. CDR3 nucleotide sequence: TGTGCCAGTAGCCGGTCTGGCGCGATCGAGCAGTACTTC.

This rearrangement joins TRBV7-8 to TRBJ1-4; D is unresolved. Per the germline V gene, CDR1 is SGHVS and CDR2 is FQNEAQ. The CDR3 spans 17 residues. V was pared by 5 bases and J by 0 bases, with 16 bases between. The CDR3 sequence: CASSPYLGRATNEKLFF. CDR3 sequence (DNA): TGTGCCAGCAGCCCGTACCTTGGGCGGGCAACTAATGAAAAACTGTTTTTT.

This rearrangement joins TRBV5-1 to TRBJ1-3, with TRBD1 as a possible D gene (5 bases). Germline V lookup: CDR1 SGHRS, CDR2 YFSETQ. Trimming took 4 bases from V and 4 from J, leaving 12 bases between them. This CDR3 is 14 amino acids long. CDR3 sequence reads: CASSKTVVGNTIYF. Here the CDR3 DNA reads TGCGCCAGCAGCAAGACAGTGGTAGGAAACACCATATATTTT.

This sequence joins TRBV27 and TRBJ2-7; 9 bases are a match to TRBD2. Germline V lookup: CDR1 MNHEY, CDR2 SMNVEV (reference sequence). This CDR3 region has 13 residues. The J segment lost 6 bases and the V segment lost 2 bases, leaving 2 bases of the junction unmatched. This CDR3 is CASSLQTSGEQYF. CDR3 nucleotides: TGTGCCAGCAGTTTACAGACTAGCGGCGAGCAGTACTTC.

The CDR3 nucleotides read TGTGCCACCAGGCGAGGATCGGCCCAAACATACACCGGGGAGCTGTTTTTT. Translation gives CATRRGSAQTYTGELFF. V is TRBV24-1 and J is TRBJ2-2, with D hard to call. V was shortened by 7 bases and J by 3 bases, with 20 bases between the two germline ends. Germline V CDR1 and CDR2: KGHDR, SFDVKD. CDR3 length: 17 amino acids.

This clonotype was counted between two and nine times. The chain recombines TRBV20-1 with TRBJ2-7, with 12 positions matching TRBD1. The germline V gene has CDR1 DFQATT and CDR2 SNEGSKA (reference sequence). This CDR3 contains 15 residues. The ends lost 5 bases at V and 6 bases at J; junction bases unmatched: 11. The CDR3 DNA reads TGCAGTGCTTTCCCCGGGACAGGGGGCAACGCCGAGCAGTACTTC. Translation gives CSAFPGTGGNAEQYF.

The chain carries TRBV25-1 and TRBJ1-1, with D perhaps matching TRBD1 (6 bases). CDR1 is MGHDK, CDR2 SYGVNS, per germline. The V end lost 1 base, the J end lost 4 bases, and 13 bases lay between the germline ends. The CDR3 length is 15 residues. Here the CDR3 reads CASSELGAAGTEAFF. As DNA, the CDR3 is TGTGCCAGCAGTGAATTGGGGGCTGCGGGCACTGAAGCTTTCTTT.